This passage covers 28 T cell receptor beta chains from one sample sequenced in a study of response to subunit inactivated influenza vaccine (dated by TCRdb to 2017 to 2018). The receptor library was made with RT-PCR. Data came from an Illumina HiSeq 2500. TCRdb applied fastp at Q25 and MiXCR to the public reads, then kept only in-frame beta chains. CDR3 protein sequences are deduplicated, and each keeps its most common genes and DNA. The sample table shows hundreds of thousands of distinct CDR3 sequences, and approximately 15% are seen once. Approximately 7% of the sample is in the top ten clones. The sequences come from PBMCs from blood, collected approximately 15 days before vaccination. These receptors were collected from a man aged 50 to 60 who received an inactivated influenza vaccine. Donor details come from another sample of the same person, matched by shared clones.

The rearrangement uses TRBV10-3 and TRBJ1-5; 7 nucleotides agree with TRBD1. Germline V gene lookup returns CDR1 ENHRY and CDR2 SYGVKD. V was clipped by 6 bases and J by 0 bases; unmatched bases: 2. The CDR3 covers 14 residues. The CDR3 protein is CAIRGTDSNQPQHF. The CDR3 DNA is TGTGCCATCAGGGGGACAGATAGCAATCAGCCCCAGCATTTT.

This clonotype was counted only a few times. The rearrangement uses TRBV9 and TRBJ2-7; a weak D match, TRBD2 (6 bases). The V end was cut by 0 bases, the J end by 0 bases, with 10 bases between. CDR3 length: 15 residues. Germline V gene lookup returns CDR1 SGDLS and CDR2 YYNGEE. CDR3 coding DNA: TGTGCCAGCAGCGTAGGCGGGATGAGCTCCTACGAGCAGTACTTC. This gives the protein CASSVGGMSSYEQYF.

The J gene is TRBJ2-7, the V gene TRBV4-2, with 11 positions matching TRBD2. Germline trimming cut 5 bases from V and 6 bases from J; bases unmatched to any gene: 9. In germline, CDR1 is LGHNA, CDR2 YNFKEQ. CDR3 length: 15 amino acids. CDR3 nucleotides: TGTGCCAGCAGCACACCTAGCGGGGGGACTTTCGAGCAGTACTTC. Translating gives CASSTPSGGTFEQYF.

This clonotype showed up just a few times. The chain recombines TRBV6-1 with TRBJ1-5; D remains unclear. Germline V gene sequence: CDR1 MNHNS, CDR2 SASEGT. This CDR3 is built from 14 residues. Trimming shortened V by 4 bases and J by 5 bases, and 12 bases separated the two germline ends. This chain's CDR3 is CASSASAGDQPQHF. The CDR3, as DNA: TGTGCCAGCAGTGCGTCCGCCGGAGATCAGCCCCAGCATTTT.

V gene TRBV6-1 combines with J gene TRBJ2-1, with unresolved D. The V gene's germline CDR1 is MNHNS and CDR2 SASEGT. The CDR3 runs 15 residues. With 7 bases removed from V and 2 bases from J, the gap between germline ends came to 15 bases. The DNA for the CDR3 is TGTGCCAGCACGATGGTGGGGTCTCCCTACAATGAGCAGTTCTTC. The encoded protein is CASTMVGSPYNEQFF.

This clonotype was detected ten times or more. The chain carries TRBV30 and TRBJ2-7; D is unresolved. Germline CDR1 reads GTSNPN; CDR2 reads SVGIG (reference sequence). V was cut by 7 bases and J by 1 base, with 11 bases left in between. The CDR3 has 12 amino acids. The CDR3 sequence: CALFGGSYEQYF. The DNA of the CDR3 is TGTGCCTTATTCGGCGGTTCCTACGAGCAGTACTTC.

This clonotype came up a few times. The chain recombines TRBV25-1 with TRBJ1-4; a weak D match, TRBD1 (6 bases). Per the germline V gene, CDR1 is MGHDK and CDR2 is SYGVNS. CDR3 length: 13 residues. V shed 3 bases and J shed 7 bases, with 9 bases lying between them. In DNA form, the CDR3 reads TGTGCCAGCAGTGATTGGGGGGCTGAAAAACTGTTTTTT. Its translation: CASSDWGAEKLFF.

In this sample, this clonotype turned up a few times. The CDR3 sequence: CSARDLARESYEQYF. CDR3 DNA sequence: TGCAGTGCTAGAGATTTGGCCAGGGAATCTTACGAGCAGTACTTC. V gene TRBV20-1 combines with J gene TRBJ2-7, with D possibly being TRBD1 (5 bases). Germline CDR1 and CDR2: DFQATT and SNEGSKA (reference sequence). V was cut by 0 bases and J by 4 bases, with 16 bases left in between. CDR3 length: 15 residues.

The V call is TRBV5-1, the J call TRBJ2-2; possibly TRBD1 or TRBD2 for D (5 bases each). This CDR3 has 14 amino acids. V gave up 4 bases and J gave up 2 bases, with 9 bases separating them. Per germline, CDR1 SGHRS and CDR2 YFSETQ. CDR3 sequence reads: CASSGTDNTGELFF. For the CDR3, the DNA is TGCGCCAGCAGCGGGACGGATAACACCGGGGAGCTGTTTTTT.

Many counts were recorded for this clonotype. The chain uses TRBV14 and TRBJ1-5, with 7 bases identical to TRBD1. Per the germline V gene, CDR1 is SGHDN and CDR2 is FVKESK. V gave up 4 bases and J gave up 3 bases; unmatched junction bases: 18. This CDR3 is built from 19 residues. The CDR3 sequence is CASSPPETGDEINNQPQHF. The DNA for the CDR3 is TGTGCCAGCAGCCCCCCTGAAACAGGGGACGAAATTAACAATCAGCCCCAGCATTTT.

This clonotype was counted only a few times. The gene calls are TRBV11-2 and TRBJ2-3, with D perhaps TRBD1 or TRBD2 (5 bases each). This CDR3 is 15 amino acids long. V was shortened by 2 bases and J by 4 bases, with 13 bases between the two germline ends. Germline CDR1 SGHAT, CDR2 FQNNGV. CDR3: CASSLRGDNADTQYF. The CDR3 bases are TGTGCCAGCAGCTTAAGAGGGGATAACGCAGATACGCAGTATTTT.

In this sample, this clonotype turned up a few times. V and J are TRBV6-1 and TRBJ2-2; 10 nucleotides agree with TRBD2. Trimming took 6 bases from V and 1 from J; bases not matched to a gene: 5. The CDR3 is 16 amino acids. Looked up from germline, CDR1 is MNHNS and CDR2 is SASEGT. CDR3 sequence: CASRQRTSGNTGELFF. For the CDR3, the DNA is TGTGCCAGCAGACAGCGGACTAGCGGGAACACCGGGGAGCTGTTTTTT.

This clonotype was seen repeatedly, ten times or more. Mismatch with germline at one junction end may stem from a read error. This chain joins TRBV11-2 and TRBJ1-1; TRBD1 matches 7 bases. This CDR3 region has 14 residues. Germline V lookup: CDR1 SGHAT, CDR2 FQNNGV. As DNA, the CDR3 is TGTGCCAGCAGTTTAGACAGGGTGGGGACTGAAGCTTTCTTT. This sequence encodes CASSLDRVGTEAFF.

This clonotype was found a few times. This chain connects TRBV18 to TRBJ2-5, with D unresolved. V lost 1 base and J lost 1, with 4 bases in between. There are 13 residues in the CDR3. The germline CDR1 and CDR2 sequences are KGHSH and LQKENI. CDR3 protein: CASSPLLQETQYF. In DNA form, the CDR3 reads TGTGCCAGCTCACCACTCCTCCAAGAGACCCAGTACTTC. Together with reference TRBV18 and TRBJ2-5, the CDR3 gives the full variable domain: NAGVMQNPRHLVRRRGQEARLRCSPMKGHSHVYWYRQLPEEGLKFMVYLQKENIIDESGMPKERFSAEFPKEGPSILRIQQVVRGDSAAYFCASSPLLQETQYFGPGTRLLVL.

V usage is TRBV7-9 and J usage is TRBJ2-1, with 9 bases matching TRBD2. Germline loops: CDR1 SEHNR, CDR2 FQNEAQ (reference sequence). The CDR3 is made up of 15 amino acids. The ends lost 4 bases at V and 8 bases at J; junction bases unmatched: 9. CDR3: CASSSGVAGDDEQFF. The CDR3 DNA is TGTGCCAGCAGCTCCGGGGTAGCGGGGGACGATGAGCAGTTCTTC.

The chain recombines TRBV29-1 with TRBJ2-1; possibly TRBD1 for D (6 bases). V lost 2 bases to trimming and J lost 0 bases, with 14 bases between them. In germline, CDR1 is SQVTM, CDR2 ANQGSEA. This CDR3 spans 16 amino acids. DNA of the CDR3: TGCAGCGTTGAAAACGGACAGATTAGCTCCTACAATGAGCAGTTCTTC. It translates to CSVENGQISSYNEQFF.

This clonotype has at least ten counts. The chain links TRBV7-9 to TRBJ2-7; unclear D gene. The CDR3 runs 20 residues. V was pared by 4 bases and J by 3 bases, with 31 bases between. The germline V gene encodes CDR1 SEHNR and CDR2 FQNEAQ (reference sequence). CDR3 residues: CASSSIFEARQDRKLYEQYF. DNA for the CDR3: TGTGCCAGCAGCTCGATATTTGAGGCCCGGCAGGACCGTAAACTCTACGAGCAGTACTTC.

The genes are TRBV2 and TRBJ2-3, with 8 bases matching TRBD2. Germline assignment: CDR1 SNHLY and CDR2 FYNNEI. This CDR3 has 18 amino acids. V lost 11 bases, J lost 4 bases, and 23 bases stayed unmatched. The CDR3: CALSLVSPLAGWADTQYF. The CDR3 coding sequence is TGTGCCCTCAGTTTGGTGTCCCCCTTAGCGGGATGGGCAGATACGCAGTATTTT.

The CDR3 nucleotides are TGCGCCAGCAGCCAGACTAGCGGGAGCCTCAATGAGCAGTTCTTC. The encoded protein is CASSQTSGSLNEQFF. The V and J genes are TRBV4-1 and TRBJ2-1, with 12 bases that match TRBD2. This CDR3 region has 15 residues. The trim removed 3 bases at V and 6 bases at J, leaving 3 bases unmatched. CDR1 and CDR2 from the germline V gene are MGHRA and YSYEKL.

Ten or more counts support this clonotype. J is TRBJ1-1 and V is TRBV6-5, with unresolved D. Trimming took off 2 bases at V and 4 bases at J, with 11 bases between the two ends. Germline CDR1 reads MNHEY; CDR2 reads SVGAGI. The CDR3 contains 14 residues. The CDR3 nucleotides are TGTGCCAGCAGTTACGACGGGGAGATCACTGAAGCTTTCTTT. Amino acids: CASSYDGEITEAFF.

This clonotype was seen repeatedly, ten times or more. The genes are TRBV6-5 and TRBJ1-4, with TRBD1 matching over 7 bases. Germline V gene lookup returns CDR1 MNHEY and CDR2 SVGAGI. CDR3 length: 11 amino acids. V shed 5 bases and J 15 bases; nucleotides not matched to a gene: 6. CDR3 protein: CASSHGQVMFF. As DNA, the CDR3 is TGTGCCAGCAGTCACGGACAGGTTATGTTTTTT.

This clonotype showed up many times. The V gene is TRBV12-3 or TRBV12-4, the J gene TRBJ2-2; tentatively, D is TRBD1 (5 bases). This CDR3 region has 15 residues. V was clipped by 7 bases and J by 0 bases, with 12 bases between them. In nucleotides, the CDR3 is TGTGCCAGCACCGAAGTAGGGGCGAACACCGGGGAGCTGTTTTTT. The encoded protein is CASTEVGANTGELFF.

The chain joins TRBV29-1 to TRBJ2-3, with a tentative D call TRBD2 (5 bases). The germline CDR1 and CDR2 sequences are SQVTM and ANQGSEA. V lost 3 bases to trimming and J lost 8 bases, with 21 bases between them. There are 15 residues in the CDR3. This CDR3 reads CSVEEVARAPGTQYF. Here the CDR3 DNA reads TGCAGCGTTGAGGAGGTAGCCCGGGCCCCTGGTACGCAGTATTTT.

There are many counts of this clonotype. The chain combines TRBV20-1 with TRBJ2-7; D unresolved. Deletions cut 3 bases from V and 3 bases from J, with 3 bases between. Germline assignment: CDR1 DFQATT and CDR2 SNEGSKA (reference sequence). The CDR3 contains 10 residues. The CDR3: CSASRYEQYF. In DNA, the CDR3 is TGCAGTGCTAGTCGCTACGAGCAGTACTTC.

The chain employs TRBV29-1 and TRBJ1-1; weak D call: TRBD1 (6 bases). The germline gives CDR1 SQVTM, CDR2 ANQGSEA. This CDR3 region has 12 residues. V was trimmed by 5 bases and J by 4 bases, leaving 11 bases between them. The CDR3 loop reads CSVSDSSTEAFF. The CDR3, as DNA: TGCAGCGTTTCGGACAGTTCCACTGAAGCTTTCTTT.

This chain connects TRBV10-3 to TRBJ2-2; D uncertain. Germline assignment: CDR1 ENHRY and CDR2 SYGVKD. V dropped 5 bases and J dropped 7 bases, with 8 bases sitting between them. The CDR3 loop spans 12 amino acids. The CDR3 loop is CAISRLDGELFF. CDR3 in DNA: TGTGCCATCAGTAGATTAGACGGGGAGCTGTTTTTT.

This clonotype was seen a few times. V usage is TRBV2 and J usage is TRBJ2-5, with D possibly TRBD2 on 7 matching bases. The germline CDR1 and CDR2 sequences are SNHLY and FYNNEI. The length of the CDR3 is 13 residues. V was cut by 11 bases and J by 0 bases, with 13 bases left in between. As DNA, the CDR3 is TGTGCCTCATCGGGGGGCCACCAAGAGACCCAGTACTTC. Translated, it gives CASSGGHQETQYF.

In this sample, this clonotype turned up a few times. The chain employs TRBV2 and TRBJ2-2; 10 nucleotides match TRBD1. The ends lost 8 bases at V and 1 base at J; junction bases unmatched: 7. This CDR3 spans 16 amino acids. CDR1 and CDR2 from the germline V gene are SNHLY and FYNNEI. The CDR3 DNA reads as TGTGCCAGCGTCCGGGACAGGGGCGTGAACACCGGGGAGCTGTTTTTT. It specifies CASVRDRGVNTGELFF.